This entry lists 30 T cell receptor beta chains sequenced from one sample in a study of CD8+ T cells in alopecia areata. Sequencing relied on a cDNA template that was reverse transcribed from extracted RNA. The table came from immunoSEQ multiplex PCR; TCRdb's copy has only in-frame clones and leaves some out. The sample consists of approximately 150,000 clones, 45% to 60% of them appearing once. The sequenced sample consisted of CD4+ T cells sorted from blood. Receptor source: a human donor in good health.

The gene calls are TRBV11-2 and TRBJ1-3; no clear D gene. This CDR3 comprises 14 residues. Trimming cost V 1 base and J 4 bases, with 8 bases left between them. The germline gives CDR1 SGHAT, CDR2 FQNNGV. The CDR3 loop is CASSLAPDGNTIYF. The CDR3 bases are TGTGCCAGCAGCTTAGCGCCGGACGGAAACACCATATATTTT.

DNA for the CDR3: TGTGCCAGCAGTGAAGGGGGAGTCTGGGAGACCCAGTACTTC. It encodes CASSEGGVWETQYF. The V and J genes are TRBV25-1 and TRBJ2-5; either TRBD1 or TRBD2 may supply D (5 bases each). The V end was cut by 2 bases, the J end by 5 bases, with 12 bases between. Germline V gene lookup returns CDR1 MGHDK and CDR2 SYGVNS. There are 14 residues in the CDR3.

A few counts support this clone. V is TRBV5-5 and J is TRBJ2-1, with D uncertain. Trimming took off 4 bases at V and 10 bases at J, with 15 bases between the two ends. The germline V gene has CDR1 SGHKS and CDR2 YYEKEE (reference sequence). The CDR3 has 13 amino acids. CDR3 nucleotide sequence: TGTGCCAGCAGCCTGACGGTCGGCGTCGAGCAGTTCTTC. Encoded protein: CASSLTVGVEQFF.

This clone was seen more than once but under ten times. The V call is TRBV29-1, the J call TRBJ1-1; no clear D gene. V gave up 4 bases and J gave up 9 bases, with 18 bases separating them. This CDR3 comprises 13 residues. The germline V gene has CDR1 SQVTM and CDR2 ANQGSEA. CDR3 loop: CSVGTDSRSQAFF. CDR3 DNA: TGCAGCGTTGGGACCGATAGCAGGAGCCAAGCTTTCTTT.

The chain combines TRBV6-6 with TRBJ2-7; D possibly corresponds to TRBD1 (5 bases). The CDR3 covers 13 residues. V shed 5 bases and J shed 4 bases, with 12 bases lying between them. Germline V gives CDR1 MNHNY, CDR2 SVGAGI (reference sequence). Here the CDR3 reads CASSRDSGYEQYF. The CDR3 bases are TGTGCCAGCAGTCGAGATTCAGGGTACGAGCAGTACTTC.

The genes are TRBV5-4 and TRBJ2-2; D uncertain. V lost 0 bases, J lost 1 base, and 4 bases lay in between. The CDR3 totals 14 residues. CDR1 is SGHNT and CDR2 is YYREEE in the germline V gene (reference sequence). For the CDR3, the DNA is TGTGCCAGCAGCTTGGGGCAGAACACCGGGGAGCTGTTTTTT. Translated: CASSLGQNTGELFF. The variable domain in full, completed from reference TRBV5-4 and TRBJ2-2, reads ETGVTQSPTHLIKTRGQQVTLRCSSQSGHNTVSWYQQALGQGPQFIFQYYREEENGRGNFPPRFSGLQFPNYSSELNVNALELDDSALYLCASSLGQNTGELFFGEGSRLTVL.

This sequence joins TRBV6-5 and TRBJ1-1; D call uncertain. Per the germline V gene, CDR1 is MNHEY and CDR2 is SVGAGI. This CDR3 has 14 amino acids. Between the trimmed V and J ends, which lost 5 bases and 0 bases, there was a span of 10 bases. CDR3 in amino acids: CASSPSPLNTEAFF. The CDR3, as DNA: TGTGCCAGCAGTCCCAGTCCATTGAACACTGAAGCTTTCTTT.

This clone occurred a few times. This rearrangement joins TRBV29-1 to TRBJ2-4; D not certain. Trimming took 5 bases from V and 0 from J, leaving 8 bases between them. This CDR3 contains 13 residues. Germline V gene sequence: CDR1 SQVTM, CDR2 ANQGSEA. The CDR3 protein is CSVSEGAKNIQYF. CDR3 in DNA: TGCAGCGTTTCGGAAGGAGCCAAAAACATTCAGTACTTC.

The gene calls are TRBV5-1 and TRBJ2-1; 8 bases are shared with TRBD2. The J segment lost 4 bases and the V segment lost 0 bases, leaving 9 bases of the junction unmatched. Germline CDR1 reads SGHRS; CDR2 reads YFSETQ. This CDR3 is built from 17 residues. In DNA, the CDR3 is TGCGCCAGCAGCTTGGTGGGTAGCGGGATGAGGTACAATGAGCAGTTCTTC. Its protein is CASSLVGSGMRYNEQFF. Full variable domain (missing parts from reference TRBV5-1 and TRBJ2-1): KAGVTQTPRYLIKTRGQQVTLSCSPISGHRSVSWYQQTPGQGLQFLFEYFSETQRNKGNFPGRFSGRQFSNSRSEMNVSTLELGDSALYLCASSLVGSGMRYNEQFFGPGTRLTVL.

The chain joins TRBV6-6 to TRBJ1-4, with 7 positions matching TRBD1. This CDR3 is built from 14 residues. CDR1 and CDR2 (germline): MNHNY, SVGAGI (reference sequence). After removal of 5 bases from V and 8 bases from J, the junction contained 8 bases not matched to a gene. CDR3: CASSGRTGREKLFF. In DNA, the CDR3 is TGTGCCAGCAGTGGACGGACAGGCCGAGAAAAACTGTTTTTT.

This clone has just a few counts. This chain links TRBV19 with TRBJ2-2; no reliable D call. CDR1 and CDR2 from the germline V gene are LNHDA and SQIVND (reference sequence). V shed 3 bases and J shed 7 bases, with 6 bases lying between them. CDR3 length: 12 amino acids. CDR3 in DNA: TGTGCCAGTAGTATGATTAACGGGGAGCTGTTTTTT. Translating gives CASSMINGELFF.

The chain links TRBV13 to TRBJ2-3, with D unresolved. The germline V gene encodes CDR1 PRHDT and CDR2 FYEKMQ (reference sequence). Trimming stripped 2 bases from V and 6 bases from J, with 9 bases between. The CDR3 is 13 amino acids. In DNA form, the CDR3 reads TGTGCCAGCAGCTTACAGCTACGGGATACGCAGTATTTT. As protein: CASSLQLRDTQYF.

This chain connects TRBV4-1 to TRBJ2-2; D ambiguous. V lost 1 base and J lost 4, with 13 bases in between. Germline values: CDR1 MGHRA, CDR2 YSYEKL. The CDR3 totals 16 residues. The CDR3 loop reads CASSQVPGKGTGELFF. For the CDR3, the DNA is TGCGCCAGCAGCCAAGTTCCAGGCAAGGGCACCGGGGAGCTGTTTTTT.

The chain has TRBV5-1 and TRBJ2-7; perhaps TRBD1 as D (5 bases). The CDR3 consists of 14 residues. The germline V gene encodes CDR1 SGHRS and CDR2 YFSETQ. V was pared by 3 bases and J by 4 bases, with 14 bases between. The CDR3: CASSSPSTGYEQYF. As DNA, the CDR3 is TGCGCCAGCAGCTCGCCAAGTACAGGTTACGAGCAGTACTTC.

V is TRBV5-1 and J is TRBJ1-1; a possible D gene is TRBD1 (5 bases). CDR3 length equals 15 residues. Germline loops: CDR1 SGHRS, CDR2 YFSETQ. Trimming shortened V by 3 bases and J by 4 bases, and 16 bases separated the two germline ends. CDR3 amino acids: CASSSTPGVGTEAFF. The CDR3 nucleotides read TGCGCCAGCAGCTCCACTCCGGGGGTAGGCACTGAAGCTTTCTTT. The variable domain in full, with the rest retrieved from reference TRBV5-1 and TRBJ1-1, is KAGVTQTPRYLIKTRGQQVTLSCSPISGHRSVSWYQQTPGQGLQFLFEYFSETQRNKGNFPGRFSGRQFSNSRSEMNVSTLELGDSALYLCASSSTPGVGTEAFFGQGTRLTVV.

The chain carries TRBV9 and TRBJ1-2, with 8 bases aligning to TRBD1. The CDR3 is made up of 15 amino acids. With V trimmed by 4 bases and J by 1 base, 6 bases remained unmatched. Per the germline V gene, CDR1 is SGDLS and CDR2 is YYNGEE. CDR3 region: CASSHRQGHNYGYTF. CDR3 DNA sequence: TGTGCCAGCAGCCATCGACAGGGGCATAACTATGGCTACACCTTC.

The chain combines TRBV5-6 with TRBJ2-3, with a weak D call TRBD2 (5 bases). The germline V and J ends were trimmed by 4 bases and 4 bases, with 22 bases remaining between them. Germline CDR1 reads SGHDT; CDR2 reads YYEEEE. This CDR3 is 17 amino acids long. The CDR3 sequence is CASSQRVRSGVPDTQYF. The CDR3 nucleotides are TGTGCCAGCAGCCAGCGAGTAAGGAGCGGTGTTCCAGATACGCAGTATTTT. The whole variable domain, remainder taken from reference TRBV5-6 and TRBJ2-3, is DAGVTQSPTHLIKTRGQQVTLRCSPKSGHDTVSWYQQALGQGPQFIFQYYEEEERQRGNFPDRFSGHQFPNYSSELNVNALLLGDSALYLCASSQRVRSGVPDTQYFGPGTRLTVL.

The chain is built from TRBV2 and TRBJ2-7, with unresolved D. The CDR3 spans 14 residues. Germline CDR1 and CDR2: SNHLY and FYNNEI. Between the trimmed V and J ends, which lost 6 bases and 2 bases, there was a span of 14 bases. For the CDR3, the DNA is TGTGCCAGCAGGGTCATCTTTGGGCCCTACGAGCAGTACTTC. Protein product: CASRVIFGPYEQYF.

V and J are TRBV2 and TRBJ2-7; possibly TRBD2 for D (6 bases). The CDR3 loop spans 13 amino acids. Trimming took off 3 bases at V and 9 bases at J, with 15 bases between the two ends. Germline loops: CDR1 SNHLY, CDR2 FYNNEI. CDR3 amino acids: CASSESGGARQYF. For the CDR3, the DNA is TGTGCCAGCAGTGAGAGCGGAGGGGCCAGGCAGTACTTC.

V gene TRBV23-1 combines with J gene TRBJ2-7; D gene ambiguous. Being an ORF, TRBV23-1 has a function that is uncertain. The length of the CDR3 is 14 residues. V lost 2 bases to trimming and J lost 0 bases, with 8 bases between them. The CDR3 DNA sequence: TGCGCCAGCAGTCAACCTCTATACTCCTACGAGCAGTACTTC. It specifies CASSQPLYSYEQYF.

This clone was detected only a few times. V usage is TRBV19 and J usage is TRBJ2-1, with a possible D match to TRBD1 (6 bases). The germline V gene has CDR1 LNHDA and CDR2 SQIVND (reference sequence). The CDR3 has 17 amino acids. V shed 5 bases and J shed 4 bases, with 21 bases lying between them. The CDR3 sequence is CASSDSSGTSLYNEQFF. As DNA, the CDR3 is TGTGCCAGTAGTGATAGTTCCGGGACATCGTTATACAATGAGCAGTTCTTC.

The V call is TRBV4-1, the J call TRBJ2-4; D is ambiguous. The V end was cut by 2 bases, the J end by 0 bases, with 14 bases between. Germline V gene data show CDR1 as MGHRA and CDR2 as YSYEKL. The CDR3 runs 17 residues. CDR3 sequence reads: CASSQPLQGLAKNIQYF. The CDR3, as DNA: TGCGCCAGCAGCCAACCTCTCCAAGGCCTAGCCAAAAACATTCAGTACTTC.

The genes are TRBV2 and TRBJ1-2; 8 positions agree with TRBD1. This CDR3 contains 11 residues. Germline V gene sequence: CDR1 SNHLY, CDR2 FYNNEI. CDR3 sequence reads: CALTGASGYTF. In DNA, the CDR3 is TGTGCTTTGACAGGGGCGAGTGGCTACACCTTC.

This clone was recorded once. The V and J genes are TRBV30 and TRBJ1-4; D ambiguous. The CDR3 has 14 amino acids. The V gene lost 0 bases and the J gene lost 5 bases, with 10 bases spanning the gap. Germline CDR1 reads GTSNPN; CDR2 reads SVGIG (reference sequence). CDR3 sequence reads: CAWSVWERNEKLFF. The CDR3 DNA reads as TGTGCCTGGAGTGTTTGGGAAAGGAATGAAAAACTGTTTTTT.

The DNA of the CDR3 is TGTGCCAGCACCAACAGAGGGGGCTACACCTTC. Protein: CASTNRGGYTF. V gene TRBV7-9 combines with J gene TRBJ1-2; D is unresolved. The CDR3 consists of 11 residues. V gave up 7 bases and J gave up 8 bases, with 11 bases separating them. Per the germline V gene, CDR1 is SEHNR and CDR2 is FQNEAQ (reference sequence). The full variable domain, in which reference TRBV7-9 and TRBJ1-2 provide the parts outside the CDR3, is DTGVSQNPRHKITKRGQNVTFRCDPISEHNRLYWYRQTLGQGPEFLTYFQNEAQLEKSRLLSDRFSAERPKGSFSTLEIQRTEQGDSAMYLCASTNRGGYTFGSGTRLTVV.

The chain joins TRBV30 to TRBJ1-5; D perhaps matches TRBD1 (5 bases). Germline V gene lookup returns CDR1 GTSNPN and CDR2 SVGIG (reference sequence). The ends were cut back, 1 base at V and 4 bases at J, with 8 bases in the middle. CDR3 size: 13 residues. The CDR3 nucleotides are TGTGCCTGGAGTGACAGGAGAAATCAGCCCCAGCATTTT. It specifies CAWSDRRNQPQHF.

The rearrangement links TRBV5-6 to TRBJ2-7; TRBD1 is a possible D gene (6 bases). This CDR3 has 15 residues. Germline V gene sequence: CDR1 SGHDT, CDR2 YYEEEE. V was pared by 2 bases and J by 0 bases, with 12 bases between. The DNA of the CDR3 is TGTGCCAGCAGCTTCCTACAGGGAAGCTCCTACGAGCAGTACTTC. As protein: CASSFLQGSSYEQYF.

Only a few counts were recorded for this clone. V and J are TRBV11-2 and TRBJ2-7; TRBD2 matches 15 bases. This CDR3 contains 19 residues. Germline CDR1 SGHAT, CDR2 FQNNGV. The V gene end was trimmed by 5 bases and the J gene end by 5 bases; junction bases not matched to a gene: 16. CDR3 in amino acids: CASSRSLGLAGGPRDEQYF. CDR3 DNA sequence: TGTGCCAGCAGCCGCTCCCTCGGACTAGCGGGAGGGCCTCGGGACGAGCAGTACTTC.

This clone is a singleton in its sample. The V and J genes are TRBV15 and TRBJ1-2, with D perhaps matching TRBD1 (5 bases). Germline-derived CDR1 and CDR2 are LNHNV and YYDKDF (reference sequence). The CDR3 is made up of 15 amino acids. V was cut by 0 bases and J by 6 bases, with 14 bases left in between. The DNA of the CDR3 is TGTGCCACCAGCAGAGATCGGGAGACAGCGAATGGCTACACCTTC. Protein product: CATSRDRETANGYTF.

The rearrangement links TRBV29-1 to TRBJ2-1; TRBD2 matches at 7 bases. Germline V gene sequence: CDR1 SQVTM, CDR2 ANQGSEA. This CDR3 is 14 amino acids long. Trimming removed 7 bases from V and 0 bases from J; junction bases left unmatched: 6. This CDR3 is CSGSGTPSYNEQFF. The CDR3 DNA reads TGCAGCGGGAGCGGGACCCCCTCCTACAATGAGCAGTTCTTC.